By sample share, the clone carrying this T cell receptor beta chain is medium-sized (0.01 to 0.1%). Its antigen remains unknown. The time point is: patch test 1, 2 weeks after DPC sensitization. Treatment indicated: therapeutic diphenylcyclopropenone sensitization with weekly scalp DPC. V shed 2 bases and J shed 9 bases, with 10 bases lying between them. The germline CDR1 and CDR2 sequences are MNHEY and SVGEGT. The CDR3 totals 12 residues. The data are from a study of human T cells and chemical hapten exposure. Across the whole study: The sensitizer, 2% DPC, was used on around 2 cm by around 2 cm of upper inner arm skin. There were weekly diphenylcyclopropenone doses to the scalp for patients throughout the approximately 25-week study. Study outcomes and limitations: Expanded TCR counts at PT1 went up together with patch test score, a positive correlation. The study found that DPC sensitization did not change TCRs above 1 in 1000 frequency.

TCRdb ran MiXCR on the RACE reads and lists one entry per CDR3 protein. The data hold 350,000 or so distinct CDR3 sequences, with 6% to 8.5% observed a single time. The specimen was whole blood, collected in connection with sensitization to the hapten diphenylcyclopropenone (DPC). This TCR came from a woman aged 18-35 years with alopecia areata. Some clones in this sample may be carry-over from other donors' samples. The gene calls are TRBV6-2 or TRBV6-3 and TRBJ2-5; no reliable D call. CDR3 in DNA: TGTGCCAGCAGTTACCCGGATGAGGCCCAGTACTTC. Amino acid sequence: CASSYPDEAQYF.